This T cell receptor (beta chain) came from a study of T cells in pancreatic ductal adenocarcinoma. The study's findings and limits: Blood clonality (around 0.072) did not differ significantly from tumor (approximately 0.12).

This clone showed up just once. What it binds is not known. Repertoires were generated with immunoSEQ multiplex PCR, while TCRdb's copy carries only in-frame clones and drops some. This repertoire shows over 7,500 clones, roughly nine tenths found once; its top ten account for approximately 3.1%. Selected pancreatic ductal adenocarcinoma patients had undergone surgery without neoadjuvant therapy. This sequence originates from a human donor with pancreatic ductal adenocarcinoma. Sequenced material: PBMCs.

In DNA form, the CDR3 reads TGTGCCAGCAGCCGGGACAGGGAGGGCAATGAGCAGTTCTTC. Residues: CASSRDREGNEQFF. The gene calls are TRBV11-2 and TRBJ2-1; 9 bases match TRBD1. Germline V gene sequence: CDR1 SGHAT, CDR2 FQNNGV. J was trimmed by 6 bases and V by 5 bases; bases with no gene match: 5. CDR3 size: 14 residues.